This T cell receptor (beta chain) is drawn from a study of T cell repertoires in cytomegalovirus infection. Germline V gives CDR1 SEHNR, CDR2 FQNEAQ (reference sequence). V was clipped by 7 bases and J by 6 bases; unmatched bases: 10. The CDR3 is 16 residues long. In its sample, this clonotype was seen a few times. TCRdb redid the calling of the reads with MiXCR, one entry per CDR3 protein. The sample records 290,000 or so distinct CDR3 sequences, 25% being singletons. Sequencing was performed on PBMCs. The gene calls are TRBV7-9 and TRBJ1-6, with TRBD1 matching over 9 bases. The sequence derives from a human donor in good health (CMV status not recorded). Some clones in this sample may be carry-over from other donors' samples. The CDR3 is CASNSTGQGLNSPLHF. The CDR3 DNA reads TGTGCCAGCAACTCTACGGGACAGGGACTTAATTCACCCCTCCACTTT. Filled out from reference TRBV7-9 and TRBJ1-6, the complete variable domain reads DTGVSQNPRHKITKRGQNVTFRCDPISEHNRLYWYRQTLGQGPEFLTYFQNEAQLEKSRLLSDRFSAERPKGSFSTLEIQRTEQGDSAMYLCASNSTGQGLNSPLHFGNGTRLTVT.